Sequencing of this T cell receptor (beta chain) was carried out in a study of blood T cell repertoires in COVID-19. Study-wide context: The United States, Italy and Spain supplied acute and convalescent COVID-19 samples. PBMCs, B-cell-depleted T cells, or T cells were the source of the cDNA or gDNA that made up the material.

One Seattle source followed patients from active infection through their disease course. In the original processing: Using reference gene primer amplification, nucleated cell counts were estimated. Assay: immunoSEQ multiplex PCR; the TCRdb copy retains only in-frame clones and omits some. That table gives V, J and clone size, and the DNA gave D and trimming. Of roughly 200,000 clones listed, under 90% are singletons. The sample taken for sequencing was peripheral blood. The source of this sequence is a person aged 70 to 79 with COVID-19, enrolled during active disease.

For the CDR3, the DNA is TGTGCCAGCAGACTAGGAAGTTACAATGAGCAGTTCTTC. The encoded protein is CASRLGSYNEQFF. The V and J genes are TRBV28 and TRBJ2-1, with D tentatively TRBD2 (5 bases). This CDR3 has 13 amino acids. V gave up 6 bases and J gave up 4 bases, with 10 bases separating them. Germline values: CDR1 MDHEN, CDR2 SYDVKM.